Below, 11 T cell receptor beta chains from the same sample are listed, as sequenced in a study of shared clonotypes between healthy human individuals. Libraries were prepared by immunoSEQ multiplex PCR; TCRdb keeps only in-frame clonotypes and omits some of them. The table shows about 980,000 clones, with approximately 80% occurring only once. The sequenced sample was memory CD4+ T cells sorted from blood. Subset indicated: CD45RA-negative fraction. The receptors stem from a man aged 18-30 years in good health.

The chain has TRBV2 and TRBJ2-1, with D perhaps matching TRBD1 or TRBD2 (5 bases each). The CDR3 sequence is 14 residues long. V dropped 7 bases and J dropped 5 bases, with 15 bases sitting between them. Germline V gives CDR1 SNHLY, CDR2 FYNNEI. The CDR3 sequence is CASKSRDGDNEQFF. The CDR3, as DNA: TGTGCCAGCAAATCACGGGACGGGGACAATGAGCAGTTCTTC. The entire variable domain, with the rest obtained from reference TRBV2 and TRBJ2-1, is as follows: EPEVTQTPSHQVTQMGQEVILRCVPISNHLYFYWYRQILGQKVEFLVSFYNNEISEKSEIFDDQFSVERPDGSNFTLKIRSTKLEDSAMYFCASKSRDGDNEQFFGPGTRLTVL.

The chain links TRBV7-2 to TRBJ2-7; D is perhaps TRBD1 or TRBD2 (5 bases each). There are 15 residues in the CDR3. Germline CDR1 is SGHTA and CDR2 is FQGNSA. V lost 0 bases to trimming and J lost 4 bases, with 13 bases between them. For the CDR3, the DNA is TGTGCCAGCAGCTTAGCGCAGGGTGGGGGATACGAGCAGTACTTC. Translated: CASSLAQGGGYEQYF.

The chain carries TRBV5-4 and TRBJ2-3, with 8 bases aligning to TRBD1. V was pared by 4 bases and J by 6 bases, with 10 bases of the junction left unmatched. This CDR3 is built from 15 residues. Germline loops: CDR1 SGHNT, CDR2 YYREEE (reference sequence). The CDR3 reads CASSPSGGLVDTQYF. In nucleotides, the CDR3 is TGTGCCAGCAGCCCGTCAGGGGGCTTGGTTGATACGCAGTATTTT.

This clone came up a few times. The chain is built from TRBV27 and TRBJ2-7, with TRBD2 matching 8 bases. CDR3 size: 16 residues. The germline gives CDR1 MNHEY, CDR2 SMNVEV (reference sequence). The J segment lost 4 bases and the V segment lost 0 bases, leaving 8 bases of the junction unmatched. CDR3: CASSLSKAGGTYEQYF. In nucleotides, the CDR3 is TGTGCCAGCAGTTTATCGAAGGCGGGAGGAACTTACGAGCAGTACTTC.

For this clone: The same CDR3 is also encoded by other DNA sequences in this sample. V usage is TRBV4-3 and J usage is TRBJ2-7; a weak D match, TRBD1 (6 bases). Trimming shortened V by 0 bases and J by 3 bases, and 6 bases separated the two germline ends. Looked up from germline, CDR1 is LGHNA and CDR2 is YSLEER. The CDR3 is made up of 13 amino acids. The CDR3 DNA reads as TGCGCCAGCAGCCAAGAACAGGGCTACGAGCAGTACTTC. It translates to CASSQEQGYEQYF.

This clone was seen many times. CDR3 amino acids: CASSDRGGTYEQYF. CDR3 nucleotides: TGCGCCAGCTCCGACAGGGGGGGAACCTACGAGCAGTACTTC. V is TRBV5-1 and J is TRBJ2-7; 9 bases map to TRBD1. Germline loops: CDR1 SGHRS, CDR2 YFSETQ. The CDR3 totals 14 residues. V dropped 7 bases and J dropped 2; count of bases not matched to a gene: 7.

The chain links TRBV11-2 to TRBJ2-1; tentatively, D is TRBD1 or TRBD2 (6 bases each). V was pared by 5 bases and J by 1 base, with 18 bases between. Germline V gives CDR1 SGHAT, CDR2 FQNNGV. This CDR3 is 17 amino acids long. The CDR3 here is CASSLGGIADSYNEQFF. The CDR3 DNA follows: TGTGCCAGCAGCCTAGGGGGAATAGCGGATTCCTACAATGAGCAGTTCTTC.

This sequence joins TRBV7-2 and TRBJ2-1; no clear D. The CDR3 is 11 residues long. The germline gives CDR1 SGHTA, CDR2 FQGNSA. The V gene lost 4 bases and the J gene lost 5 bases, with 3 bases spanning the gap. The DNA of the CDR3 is TGTGCCAGCAGCTACCACAATGAGCAGTTCTTC. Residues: CASSYHNEQFF. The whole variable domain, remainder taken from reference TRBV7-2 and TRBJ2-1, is GAGVSQSPSNKVTEKGKDVELRCDPISGHTALYWYRQSLGQGLEFLIYFQGNSAPDKSGLPSDRFSAERTGGSVSTLTIQRTQQEDSAVYLCASSYHNEQFFGPGTRLTVL.

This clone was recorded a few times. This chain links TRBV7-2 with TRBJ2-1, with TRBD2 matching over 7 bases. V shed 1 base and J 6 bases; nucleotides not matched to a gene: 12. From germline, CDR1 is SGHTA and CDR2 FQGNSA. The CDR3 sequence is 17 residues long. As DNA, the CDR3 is TGTGCCAGCAGCTTAGGGGTTGGCGGGAGCACCGCCAATGAGCAGTTCTTC. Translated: CASSLGVGGSTANEQFF.

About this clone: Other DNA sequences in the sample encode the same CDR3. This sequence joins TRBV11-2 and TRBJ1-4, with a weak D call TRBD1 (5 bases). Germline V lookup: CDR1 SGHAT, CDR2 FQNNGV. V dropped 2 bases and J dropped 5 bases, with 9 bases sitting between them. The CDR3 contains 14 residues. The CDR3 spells CASSLSQGNEKLFF. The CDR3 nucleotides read TGTGCCAGCAGCTTAAGTCAGGGCAATGAAAAACTGTTTTTT.

This chain's CDR3 is CASSLGRVGPEQFF. The CDR3, as DNA: TGTGCCAGCAGCTTAGGCAGGGTCGGCCCGGAGCAGTTCTTC. The chain couples TRBV7-6 to TRBJ2-1; perhaps TRBD1 as D (5 bases). CDR3 length: 14 residues. The germline V gene encodes CDR1 SGHVS and CDR2 FNYEAQ. Trimming removed 1 base from V and 10 bases from J, with 14 bases in between.